These 23 T cell receptor beta chains were all obtained from the same sample, sequenced in a study of spatial heterogeneity in lung cancer. The sample's time point: sample taken at primary tumor resection. TCRdb independently ran MiXCR on the 5' RACE reads; one entry per CDR3 protein. Of tens of thousands of distinct CDR3 sequences in the sample, approximately 3.3% are singletons; the top ten hold 29%. The sequences come from PBMCs, collected at surgery. The receptors originated from a female donor with early-stage non-small cell lung cancer.

This clonotype was found a few times. This chain links TRBV10-3 with TRBJ2-7; perhaps TRBD2 as D (6 bases). This CDR3 is 15 amino acids long. With 0 bases removed from V and 7 bases from J, the gap between germline ends came to 16 bases. Germline CDR1 reads ENHRY; CDR2 reads SYGVKD. The CDR3 DNA sequence: TGTGCCATCAGTGAGTCTAGCGGCGGCGTTGGGGAGCAGTACTTC. Its protein is CAISESSGGVGEQYF.

This clonotype was seen at least ten times. This sequence joins TRBV7-6 and TRBJ2-7; TRBD2 matches 8 bases. V lost 5 bases, J lost 3 bases, and 12 bases stayed unmatched. This CDR3 comprises 16 residues. Germline V gene data show CDR1 as SGHVS and CDR2 as FNYEAQ. In nucleotides, the CDR3 is TGTGCCAGCAGCCCCGGGGGGGCGGGAAAGGTCTACGAGCAGTACTTC. Protein product: CASSPGGAGKVYEQYF.

At least ten counts were recorded for this clonotype. The chain carries TRBV29-1 and TRBJ2-5; 7 nucleotides line up with TRBD1. J gave up 1 base and V 3 bases, and 5 bases lay outside the gene matches. The CDR3 consists of 14 residues. Germline CDR1 and CDR2: SQVTM and ANQGSEA. CDR3 amino acids: CSVDGTEPQETQYF. In DNA, the CDR3 is TGCAGCGTTGATGGGACAGAGCCCCAAGAGACCCAGTACTTC.

In this sample, this clonotype turned up many times. The chain carries TRBV29-1 and TRBJ2-3; 7 bases agree with TRBD1. The J segment lost 6 bases and the V segment lost 3 bases, leaving 9 bases of the junction unmatched. Germline CDR1 reads SQVTM; CDR2 reads ANQGSEA. The CDR3 extends over 14 amino acids. CDR3 sequence: CSVEGQTLRDTQYF. In DNA, the CDR3 is TGCAGCGTTGAGGGACAGACCTTAAGGGATACGCAGTATTTT.

The table lists this clonotype with many counts. The J gene is TRBJ1-6, the V gene TRBV14; D not resolved. The CDR3 length is 14 residues. Trimming shortened V by 2 bases and J by 8 bases, and 10 bases separated the two germline ends. CDR1 SGHDN and CDR2 FVKESK come from the germline V gene. The CDR3 DNA sequence: TGTGCCAGCAGCCAATACGGCGGCGATTCACCCCTCCACTTT. It codes for CASSQYGGDSPLHF.

This clonotype was found many times. The V and J genes are TRBV27 and TRBJ1-2, with D perhaps TRBD1 (6 bases). Germline CDR1 is MNHEY and CDR2 is SMNVEV (reference sequence). The CDR3 totals 13 residues. Between the trimmed V and J ends, which lost 5 bases and 4 bases, there was a span of 11 bases. This CDR3 reads CASSVRGSYGYTF. CDR3 coding DNA: TGTGCCAGCAGTGTGAGGGGGAGCTATGGCTACACCTTC.

This clonotype was seen at least ten times. This chain connects TRBV20-1 to TRBJ1-6, with 12 positions matching TRBD1. V trimming: 5 bases; J trimming: 0 bases; junction bases outside the gene matches: 5. The CDR3 consists of 17 residues. Looked up from germline, CDR1 is DFQATT and CDR2 is SNEGSKA (reference sequence). The CDR3 loop is CSAGDRGQSSYNSPLHF. For the CDR3, the DNA is TGCAGTGCTGGGGACAGGGGGCAAAGCTCCTATAATTCACCCCTCCACTTT.

This clonotype was found many times. The chain uses TRBV7-9 and TRBJ1-1, with D unclear. Germline V lookup: CDR1 SEHNR, CDR2 FQNEAQ (reference sequence). V was shortened by 5 bases and J by 1 base, with 20 bases between the two germline ends. This CDR3 spans 17 amino acids. The CDR3 loop reads CASSPSGLKNWNTEAFF. The CDR3 DNA follows: TGTGCCAGCAGCCCGTCAGGACTCAAAAATTGGAACACTGAAGCTTTCTTT.

This clonotype occurred many times. CDR3 sequence reads: CASSLTGADQHF. The CDR3 DNA reads as TGCGCCAGCAGCTTGACGGGGGCAGACCAGCATTTT. The V gene is TRBV5-1, the J gene TRBJ1-5, with D perhaps TRBD1 (6 bases). The CDR3 has 12 residues. The ends were cut back, 1 base at V and 12 bases at J, with 11 bases in the middle. Germline assignment: CDR1 SGHRS and CDR2 YFSETQ.

This clonotype has ten or more counts. J is TRBJ2-1 and V is TRBV7-9, with TRBD2 identical over 11 bases. The CDR3 loop spans 15 amino acids. CDR1 and CDR2 (germline): SEHNR, FQNEAQ (reference sequence). The ends lost 5 bases at V and 8 bases at J; junction bases unmatched: 8. The CDR3 region is CASSPGLAELHEQFF. CDR3 bases: TGTGCCAGCAGCCCGGGACTAGCGGAGCTTCATGAGCAGTTCTTC.

The chain employs TRBV5-1 and TRBJ2-1; 9 bases are shared with TRBD2. The CDR3 is made up of 16 amino acids. Germline values: CDR1 SGHRS, CDR2 YFSETQ. Trimming took 1 base from V and 4 from J; bases not matched to a gene: 6. The CDR3 sequence: CASSLPSGALYNEQFF. CDR3 bases: TGCGCCAGCAGCTTGCCTAGCGGGGCCCTTTACAATGAGCAGTTCTTC. The full variable domain, completed using reference TRBV5-1 and TRBJ2-1, is KAGVTQTPRYLIKTRGQQVTLSCSPISGHRSVSWYQQTPGQGLQFLFEYFSETQRNKGNFPGRFSGRQFSNSRSEMNVSTLELGDSALYLCASSLPSGALYNEQFFGPGTRLTVL.

In this sample, this clonotype turned up many times. The chain links TRBV5-4 to TRBJ2-3; 11 bases agree with TRBD2. This CDR3 contains 15 residues. Germline assignment: CDR1 SGHNT and CDR2 YYREEE (reference sequence). J gave up 6 bases and V 4 bases, and 7 bases lay outside the gene matches. The CDR3 is CASSLGSSGRDTQYF. For the CDR3, the DNA is TGTGCCAGCAGCCTGGGATCTAGCGGGAGGGATACGCAGTATTTT.

The chain has TRBV7-3 and TRBJ2-3, with D possibly matching TRBD2 (7 bases). This CDR3 comprises 15 residues. V lost 3 bases and J 4 bases, leaving 14 bases between the germline ends. Looked up from germline, CDR1 is SGHTA and CDR2 is FQGTGA. CDR3 nucleotides: TGTGCCAGCAGCTTGTCCGGGGGGCCCCCAGATACGCAGTATTTT. It translates to CASSLSGGPPDTQYF.

This clonotype was recorded many times. This CDR3 reads CASSQEAQNNQPQHF. The CDR3 DNA sequence: TGCGCCAGCAGCCAAGAAGCACAGAACAATCAGCCCCAGCATTTT. The chain combines TRBV4-1 with TRBJ1-5; D ambiguous. Trimming pared 0 bases from V and 3 bases from J, leaving 9 bases between. CDR3 length: 15 residues. Germline V CDR1 and CDR2: MGHRA, YSYEKL.

This clonotype was seen ten or more times. V is TRBV28 and J is TRBJ2-7; 8 bases agree with TRBD1. Germline V gives CDR1 MDHEN, CDR2 SYDVKM. V shed 9 bases, J shed 1 base, and the junction held 8 bases outside the gene matches. The CDR3 covers 14 residues. The CDR3 sequence is CASSRTGNSYEQYF. For the CDR3, the DNA is TGTGCCAGTTCTCGGACAGGGAATTCCTACGAGCAGTACTTC.

At least ten counts were recorded for this clonotype. The CDR3 DNA reads as TGTGCCAGTAGCGGACTAGCGGGAGGGAATGAGCAGTTCTTC. Translating it yields CASSGLAGGNEQFF. The V call is TRBV19, the J call TRBJ2-1; TRBD2 aligns across 15 bases. V dropped 6 bases and J dropped 7; count of bases not matched to a gene: 1. The CDR3 covers 14 residues. In germline, CDR1 is LNHDA, CDR2 SQIVND (reference sequence).

Ten or more counts support this clonotype. J is TRBJ2-7 and V is TRBV29-1; possible D gene TRBD2, 6 bases. The CDR3 is 15 amino acids. Germline loops: CDR1 SQVTM, CDR2 ANQGSEA. Trimming stripped 1 base from V and 5 bases from J, with 18 bases between. The CDR3 spells CSVEGGWGVTDEQYF. CDR3 in DNA: TGCAGCGTTGAAGGCGGATGGGGGGTAACCGACGAGCAGTACTTC.

This clonotype is deemed medium-sized. The rearrangement uses TRBV29-1 and TRBJ2-2; 9 nucleotides agree with TRBD1. V gave up 6 bases and J gave up 5 bases; unmatched junction bases: 10. The CDR3 sequence is 15 residues long. CDR1 SQVTM and CDR2 ANQGSEA come from the germline V gene. The CDR3 sequence is CSVRLQGALTGELFF. CDR3 DNA sequence: TGCAGCGTCCGCCTACAGGGGGCGCTGACCGGGGAGCTGTTTTTT.

This clonotype showed up many times. The chain carries TRBV20-1 and TRBJ1-1, with TRBD1 as a possible D gene (5 bases). Deletions cut 2 bases from V and 3 bases from J, with 19 bases between. In germline, CDR1 is DFQATT, CDR2 SNEGSKA (reference sequence). This CDR3 is 16 amino acids long. For the CDR3, the DNA is TGCAGTGCTAGAAGGAGGGGACGGGGGTTTGACACTGAAGCTTTCTTT. Amino acid sequence: CSARRRGRGFDTEAFF.

In its sample, this clonotype was seen a few times. This chain joins TRBV18 and TRBJ1-5; no reliable D call. The germline CDR1 and CDR2 sequences are KGHSH and LQKENI. This CDR3 has 13 amino acids. V was clipped by 2 bases and J by 4 bases, with 6 bases between them. The CDR3 coding sequence is TGTGCCAGCTCACCAAGCGGGAATCAGCCCCAGCATTTT. Amino acids: CASSPSGNQPQHF. The full variable domain, completed using reference TRBV18 and TRBJ1-5, is NAGVMQNPRHLVRRRGQEARLRCSPMKGHSHVYWYRQLPEEGLKFMVYLQKENIIDESGMPKERFSAEFPKEGPSILRIQQVVRGDSAAYFCASSPSGNQPQHFGDGTRLSIL.

This clonotype came up many times. The chain couples TRBV18 to TRBJ2-3, with D possibly matching TRBD2 (5 bases). Germline CDR1 is KGHSH and CDR2 is LQKENI. Between the trimmed V and J ends, which lost 3 bases and 0 bases, there was a span of 16 bases. There are 17 residues in the CDR3. The DNA of the CDR3 is TGTGCCAGCTCACCTAATTTCGGCGGGTCGAGCACAGATACGCAGTATTTT. Its translation: CASSPNFGGSSTDTQYF.

Ten or more counts support this clonotype. The chain uses TRBV24-1 and TRBJ2-4; D not certain. This CDR3 region has 13 residues. Deletions cut 6 bases from V and 10 bases from J, with 15 bases between. CDR1 and CDR2 (germline): KGHDR, SFDVKD. The CDR3 reads CATSPSESSIQYF. The CDR3 DNA is TGTGCCACCAGTCCCTCGGAAAGCAGTATTCAGTACTTC.

This clonotype has more than one count but fewer than ten. The rearrangement links TRBV23-1 to TRBJ1-5; D is unresolved. TRBV23-1 is an ORF, and what it does is uncertain. The CDR3 is 14 amino acids. Trimming pared 5 bases from V and 1 base from J, leaving 9 bases between. The CDR3 sequence is CASSRKSSNQPQHF. Written as DNA, the CDR3 is TGCGCCAGCAGTAGGAAATCGAGCAATCAGCCCCAGCATTTT.